The 30 T cell receptor beta chains given below trace back to one sample, sequenced in a study of blood T cell repertoires in COVID-19. The method was immunoSEQ multiplex PCR; TCRdb's version includes in-frame clones alone and lacks a portion of them. The sample consists of 90,000 to 150,000 clones, over 75% of them appearing once. Sequenced input: peripheral blood. These receptors all stem from a man older than 75 with acute or convalescent COVID-19.

The chain employs TRBV5-6 and TRBJ2-5, with D perhaps matching TRBD2 (5 bases). The CDR3 totals 15 residues. Germline CDR1 reads SGHDT; CDR2 reads YYEEEE. V lost 1 base, J lost 2 bases, and 12 bases lay in between. CDR3 amino acids: CASSLIIGNQETQYF. In DNA form, the CDR3 reads TGTGCCAGCAGCTTGATCATCGGGAATCAAGAGACCCAGTACTTC.

In this sample, this clone turned up many times. The CDR3 reads CASSLRQTYEQYF. CDR3 nucleotide sequence: TGTGCCAGCAGTTTAAGACAGACCTACGAGCAGTACTTC. This sequence joins TRBV2 and TRBJ2-7; possibly TRBD1 for D (5 bases). V lost 5 bases, J lost 2 bases, and 10 bases lay in between. CDR3 size: 13 residues. In germline, CDR1 is SNHLY, CDR2 FYNNEI. Full variable domain (missing parts from reference TRBV2 and TRBJ2-7): EPEVTQTPSHQVTQMGQEVILRCVPISNHLYFYWYRQILGQKVEFLVSFYNNEISEKSEIFDDQFSVERPDGSNFTLKIRSTKLEDSAMYFCASSLRQTYEQYFGPGTRLTVT.

The chain is built from TRBV18 and TRBJ2-5, with 7 bases aligning to TRBD1. The germline gives CDR1 KGHSH, CDR2 LQKENI. This CDR3 contains 15 residues. After removal of 3 bases from V and 4 bases from J, the junction contained 8 bases not matched to a gene. The CDR3 loop is CASSPNLDRVETQYF. The CDR3 region has the DNA TGTGCCAGCTCACCGAATTTAGACAGGGTAGAGACCCAGTACTTC.

The chain is built from TRBV7-3 and TRBJ2-1; D might be TRBD1 (5 bases). The CDR3 runs 15 residues. V dropped 5 bases and J dropped 3 bases, with 14 bases sitting between them. Germline-derived CDR1 and CDR2 are SGHTA and FQGTGA. CDR3 bases: TGTGCCAGCAGCCCCACCCCAGGGTTCTACAATGAGCAGTTCTTC. Translation gives CASSPTPGFYNEQFF.

The J gene is TRBJ1-6, the V gene TRBV28; D is ambiguous. V was pared by 5 bases and J by 9 bases, with 8 bases between. Germline values: CDR1 MDHEN, CDR2 SYDVKM. This CDR3 comprises 12 residues. The CDR3 region has the DNA TGTGCCAGCAGTATCCTCGGTTCACCCCTCCACTTT. Translated, it gives CASSILGSPLHF.

V and J are TRBV6-5 and TRBJ2-1; the D gene is possibly TRBD2 (6 bases). V was pared by 0 bases and J by 6 bases, with 12 bases between. Germline values: CDR1 MNHEY, CDR2 SVGAGI. The CDR3 sequence is 15 residues long. CDR3 sequence: CASSYSRAGSNEQFF. The CDR3 bases are TGTGCCAGCAGTTACTCCAGGGCGGGATCCAATGAGCAGTTCTTC.

This chain joins TRBV9 and TRBJ2-6; 9 bases are a match to TRBD1. V shed 4 bases and J 2 bases; nucleotides not matched to a gene: 7. Germline CDR1 reads SGDLS; CDR2 reads YYNGEE. The CDR3 covers 17 residues. CDR3 DNA sequence: TGTGCCAGCAGCCCACGGGACAGGGCGGCTGGGGCCAACGTCCTGACTTTC. Its protein is CASSPRDRAAGANVLTF.

The chain carries TRBV28 and TRBJ1-5, with 7 positions matching TRBD1. The CDR3 has 15 amino acids. J gave up 2 bases and V 3 bases, and 4 bases lay outside the gene matches. Looked up from germline, CDR1 is MDHEN and CDR2 is SYDVKM. In DNA form, the CDR3 reads TGTGCCAGCAGTTTGACAGGGATTCGCAATCAGCCCCAGCATTTT. Its translation: CASSLTGIRNQPQHF.

The chain couples TRBV24-1 to TRBJ1-1, with D perhaps TRBD1 (5 bases). There are 14 residues in the CDR3. The germline V gene has CDR1 KGHDR and CDR2 SFDVKD. V was trimmed by 5 bases and J by 11 bases, leaving 20 bases between them. The DNA for the CDR3 is TGTGCCACCAGTGGGGGCCCCTCCGCGAACGGGGCTTTCTTT. Translated, it gives CATSGGPSANGAFF.

This rearrangement joins TRBV10-3 to TRBJ1-5; tentatively, D is TRBD1 (5 bases). Germline V lookup: CDR1 ENHRY, CDR2 SYGVKD. The CDR3 has 15 residues. V gave up 0 bases and J gave up 7 bases, with 13 bases separating them. For the CDR3, the DNA is TGTGCCATCAGTGAGTCGTGGGGGGTTGAACAGCCCCAGCATTTT. As protein: CAISESWGVEQPQHF.

J is TRBJ2-7 and V is TRBV5-1; 7 bases agree with TRBD1. CDR1 is SGHRS, CDR2 YFSETQ, per germline. The CDR3 is 16 residues long. Trimming removed 0 bases from V and 3 bases from J; junction bases left unmatched: 9. The CDR3 region has the DNA TGCGCCAGCAGCTTGGGACAAACAGGGGCGGGCTACGAGCAGTACTTC. Translation: CASSLGQTGAGYEQYF. Supplemented by reference TRBV5-1 and TRBJ2-7, the full variable domain reads KAGVTQTPRYLIKTRGQQVTLSCSPISGHRSVSWYQQTPGQGLQFLFEYFSETQRNKGNFPGRFSGRQFSNSRSEMNVSTLELGDSALYLCASSLGQTGAGYEQYFGPGTRLTVT.

The J gene is TRBJ2-7, the V gene TRBV5-4; 9 positions match TRBD2. The junction had 7 bases not matched to a gene; V was cut back by 4 bases and J by 5 bases. This CDR3 is built from 14 residues. Germline CDR1 reads SGHNT; CDR2 reads YYREEE (reference sequence). In nucleotides, the CDR3 is TGTGCCAGCAGCGTTTGGACTAGCGAGGACGAGCAGTACTTC. Translated, it gives CASSVWTSEDEQYF.

V usage is TRBV5-6 and J usage is TRBJ1-5, with D tentatively TRBD1 (6 bases). The CDR3 runs 14 residues. Between the trimmed V and J ends, which lost 2 bases and 6 bases, there was a span of 12 bases. The germline V gene encodes CDR1 SGHDT and CDR2 YYEEEE. The CDR3 protein is CASSFGTGPQPQHF. In DNA form, the CDR3 reads TGTGCCAGCAGCTTCGGCACAGGGCCTCAGCCCCAGCATTTT.

The count of this clone is one. As DNA, the CDR3 is TGTGCCAGTAGTATCTCAGGGGGCGCCTGGGACACTGAAGCTTTCTTT. It encodes CASSISGGAWDTEAFF. The rearrangement links TRBV19 to TRBJ1-1, with TRBD1 identical over 8 bases. CDR1 and CDR2 from the germline V gene are LNHDA and SQIVND (reference sequence). CDR3 length: 16 amino acids. V lost 3 bases and J lost 3; bases outside the gene matches: 9.

The chain carries TRBV28 and TRBJ2-7, with D maybe TRBD1 (5 bases). The germline CDR1 and CDR2 sequences are MDHEN and SYDVKM. Trimming shortened V by 5 bases and J by 6 bases, and 11 bases separated the two germline ends. The CDR3 loop spans 12 amino acids. CDR3 sequence (DNA): TGTGCCAGCAGTGTCAGGGTTACCGAGCAGTACTTC. Protein product: CASSVRVTEQYF.

The CDR3 bases are TGTGCCAGCAGCTGGACAGATGGTATCAATCAGCCCCAGCATTTT. Its translation is CASSWTDGINQPQHF. This chain joins TRBV7-8 and TRBJ1-5; possibly TRBD1 for D (6 bases). CDR1 is SGHVS, CDR2 FQNEAQ, per germline. The CDR3 covers 15 residues. Trimming cost V 4 bases and J 3 bases, with 13 bases left between them.

The chain's CDR3 is CASSPPGGEDTIYF. The DNA for the CDR3 is TGCGCCAGCAGCCCTCCAGGGGGCGAGGACACCATATATTTT. This chain links TRBV5-1 with TRBJ1-3, with 8 bases aligning to TRBD1. V shed 4 bases, J shed 8 bases, and the junction held 8 bases outside the gene matches. The CDR3 consists of 14 residues. Germline CDR1 and CDR2: SGHRS and YFSETQ.

This chain links TRBV5-1 with TRBJ2-7; TRBD1 is a possible D gene (6 bases). Germline CDR1 and CDR2: SGHRS and YFSETQ. The CDR3 contains 17 residues. Trimming removed 3 bases at V and 3 bases at J, with 22 bases between. The CDR3 sequence is CASSSATGSLSNYEQYF. The DNA of the CDR3 is TGCGCCAGCAGCTCGGCTACAGGGAGTCTTTCGAACTACGAGCAGTACTTC.

The chain joins TRBV5-6 to TRBJ1-3, with 9 bases identical to TRBD1. V dropped 1 base and J dropped 7; count of bases not matched to a gene: 3. Per germline, CDR1 SGHDT and CDR2 YYEEEE. This CDR3 has 14 amino acids. The CDR3 DNA reads as TGTGCCAGCAGCTTGCGGGACAGGGTTAACACCATATATTTT. Protein: CASSLRDRVNTIYF.

The CDR3 DNA sequence: TGCGCCAGCAGTCCCCCAGGCCAAGGGGGCTCTCGAGGTAATGAAAAACTGTTTTTT. This gives the protein CASSPPGQGGSRGNEKLFF. The chain recombines TRBV23-1 with TRBJ1-4; TRBD1 matches 7 bases. TRBV23-1 is classed as an ORF, of uncertain function. The trim removed 4 bases at V and 4 bases at J, leaving 18 bases unmatched. The CDR3 runs 19 residues.

This rearrangement joins TRBV7-9 to TRBJ2-1; 11 positions match TRBD1. In germline, CDR1 is SEHNR, CDR2 FQNEAQ (reference sequence). V shed 4 bases, J shed 8 bases, and the junction held 10 bases outside the gene matches. The length of the CDR3 is 16 residues. The CDR3 is CASSSPGQGARHEQFF. CDR3 in DNA: TGTGCCAGCAGCTCTCCCGGACAGGGGGCGAGACATGAGCAGTTCTTC.

This sequence joins TRBV5-1 and TRBJ1-1, with D uncertain. Trimming stripped 4 bases from V and 1 base from J, with 11 bases between. Germline CDR1 SGHRS, CDR2 YFSETQ. The CDR3 covers 14 residues. CDR3 DNA sequence: TGCGCCAGCAGCCTAACGGGAGCGAACACTGAAGCTTTCTTT. Protein product: CASSLTGANTEAFF.

This chain connects TRBV27 to TRBJ1-6, with 7 positions matching TRBD1. This CDR3 contains 14 residues. In germline, CDR1 is MNHEY, CDR2 SMNVEV (reference sequence). The junction had 5 bases not matched to a gene; V was cut back by 2 bases and J by 10 bases. The CDR3 coding sequence is TGTGCCAGCAGTTTAGACAGGGCGAGCTCACCCCTCCACTTT. It codes for CASSLDRASSPLHF.

The chain links TRBV5-4 to TRBJ1-2; D gene ambiguous. The CDR3 is made up of 14 amino acids. Between the trimmed V and J ends, which lost 4 bases and 3 bases, there was a span of 13 bases. In germline, CDR1 is SGHNT, CDR2 YYREEE (reference sequence). CDR3 DNA sequence: TGTGCCAGCAGCGCCGGAGGTCGTGACTATGGCTACACCTTC. It yields the protein CASSAGGRDYGYTF.

The chain joins TRBV24-1 to TRBJ1-5; D possibly corresponds to TRBD1 (5 bases). Deletions cut 2 bases from V and 7 bases from J, with 8 bases between. Germline-derived CDR1 and CDR2 are KGHDR and SFDVKD. The CDR3 totals 13 residues. DNA for the CDR3: TGTGCCACCAGTGATTCGTACAGGCAGCCCCAGCATTTT. Protein: CATSDSYRQPQHF.

V is TRBV19 and J is TRBJ1-5; 7 nucleotides align to TRBD1. CDR1 LNHDA and CDR2 SQIVND come from the germline V gene (reference sequence). The CDR3 is 17 amino acids. Trimming cost V 3 bases and J 0 bases; bases outside gene matches: 8. This chain's CDR3 is CASSINRGAGSNQPQHF. The CDR3 nucleotides are TGTGCCAGTAGTATTAACAGGGGCGCCGGTAGCAATCAGCCCCAGCATTTT.

The rearrangement uses TRBV27 and TRBJ2-5; TRBD2 might be the D (8 bases). In germline, CDR1 is MNHEY, CDR2 SMNVEV (reference sequence). The CDR3 has 15 amino acids. V lost 7 bases and J lost 3, with 18 bases in between. CDR3 amino acids: CASTRVAGTEETQYF. In nucleotides, the CDR3 is TGTGCCAGCACCCGTGTAGCGGGGACAGAAGAGACCCAGTACTTC.

J is TRBJ2-1 and V is TRBV5-1, with D unclear. Trimming cost V 0 bases and J 6 bases, with 7 bases left between them. The germline CDR1 and CDR2 sequences are SGHRS and YFSETQ. The CDR3 has 13 amino acids. The CDR3 loop reads CASSLVSRNEQFF. CDR3 in DNA: TGCGCCAGCAGCTTGGTTAGCCGCAATGAGCAGTTCTTC.

V usage is TRBV7-8 and J usage is TRBJ1-3; D possibly corresponds to TRBD1 (5 bases). Germline V gene sequence: CDR1 SGHVS, CDR2 FQNEAQ. V shed 5 bases and J shed 7 bases, with 21 bases lying between them. The CDR3 runs 16 residues. CDR3 nucleotides: TGTGCCAGCAGCGCTCCAACGGACGGGGGAGTGAACACCATATATTTT. Its protein product is CASSAPTDGGVNTIYF.

The rearrangement joins TRBV29-1 to TRBJ2-7; tentative D call: TRBD1 (5 bases). The germline V and J ends were trimmed by 6 bases and 5 bases, with 20 bases remaining between them. CDR1 SQVTM and CDR2 ANQGSEA come from the germline V gene. The CDR3 runs 14 residues. CDR3 sequence (DNA): TGCAGCGTAGCCGACGACAGTCTCTGGGACGAGCAGTACTTC. Protein product: CSVADDSLWDEQYF.